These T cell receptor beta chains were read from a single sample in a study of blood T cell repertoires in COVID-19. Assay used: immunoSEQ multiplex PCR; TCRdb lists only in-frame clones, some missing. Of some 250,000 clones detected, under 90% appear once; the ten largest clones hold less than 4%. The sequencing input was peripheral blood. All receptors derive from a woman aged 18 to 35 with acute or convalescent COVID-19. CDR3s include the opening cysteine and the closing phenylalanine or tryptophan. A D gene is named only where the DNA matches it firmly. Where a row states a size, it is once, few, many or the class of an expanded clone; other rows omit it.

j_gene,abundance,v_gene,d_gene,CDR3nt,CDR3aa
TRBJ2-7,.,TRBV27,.,TGTGCCAGCAGTTCATTCCGGAGGAGCTCCTACGAGCAGTACTTC,CASSSFRRSSYEQYF
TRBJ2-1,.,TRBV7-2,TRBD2,TGTGCCAGCAGCTTAGCGGCGGGACTAGCGTCCGGGCAGTTCTTC,CASSLAAGLASGQFF
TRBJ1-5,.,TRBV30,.,TGTGCCTGGAGTTATGGGGGGTATAGCAATCAGCCCCAGCATTTT,CAWSYGGYSNQPQHF
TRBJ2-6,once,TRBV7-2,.,TGTGCCAGCAGCTTAACGGCGGGAACTGGGGCCAACGTCCTGACTTTC,CASSLTAGTGANVLTF
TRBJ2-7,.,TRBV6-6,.,TGTGCCAGCACCTTAGAAGGGGCTCGAAACGAGCAGTACTTC,CASTLEGARNEQYF
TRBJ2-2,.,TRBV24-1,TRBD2,TGTGCCACCAGTGAGCCCACTAGCGCGGAGCTGTTTTTT,CATSEPTSAELFF
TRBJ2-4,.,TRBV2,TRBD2,TGTGCCAGCAGTGCCCGAGCGGGAGGCCCAGCCAAAAACATTCAGTACTTC,CASSARAGGPAKNIQYF
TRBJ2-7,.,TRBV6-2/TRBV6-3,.,TGTGCCAGCAGTTGGCTGTACGAGCAGTACTTC,CASSWLYEQYF
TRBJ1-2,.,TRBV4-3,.,TGCGCCAGCAGCCAGGAGGGACGCGGCTACACCTTC,CASSQEGRGYTF
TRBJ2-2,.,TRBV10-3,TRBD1,TGTGCCATCAGAACAGGGGGAACCGGGGAGCTGTTTTTT,CAIRTGGTGELFF
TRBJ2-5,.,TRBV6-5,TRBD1,TGTGCCAGCAGTTTACAGGGGGCAGGAATGGAGACCCAGTACTTC,CASSLQGAGMETQYF
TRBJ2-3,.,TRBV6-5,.,TGTGCCAGCAGCTACCAAGATAGCAGGGGGGCAGATACGCAGTATTTT,CASSYQDSRGADTQYF
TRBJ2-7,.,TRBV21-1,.,TGTGCCAGCAGCAAAGGATGTGACCAGGGTCCCTACGAGCAGTACTTC,CASSKGCDQGPYEQYF
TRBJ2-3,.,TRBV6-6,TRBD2,TGTGCCAGCAGTCCCGGAGGAGCGGGAGGCACAGATACGCAGTATTTT,CASSPGGAGGTDTQYF
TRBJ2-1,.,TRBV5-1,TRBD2,TGCGCCAGCAGCTTGGCCGCTAGCGGTAATGAGCAGTTCTTC,CASSLAASGNEQFF
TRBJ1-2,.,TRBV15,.,TGTGCCACCAGCAGAGCCGGGATTGGACAGTTCTATGGCTACACCTTC,CATSRAGIGQFYGYTF
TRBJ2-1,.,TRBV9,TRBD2,TGTGCCAGCAGCTCCCGAGGGGCGGGAGCCCACAATGAGCAGTTCTTC,CASSSRGAGAHNEQFF
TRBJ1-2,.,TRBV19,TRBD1,TGTGCCAGTCGTTTTACCGGGACAGGGAGTGGCTACACCTTC,CASRFTGTGSGYTF
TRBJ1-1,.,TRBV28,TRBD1,TGTGCCAGCAGTGCCGGGGACAGCCTGAATGAAGCTTTCTTT,CASSAGDSLNEAFF
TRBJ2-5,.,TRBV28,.,TGTGCCTCAGCCGCCCGTTTAGTTGTGGGCCGGGAGACCCAGTACTTC,CASAARLVVGRETQYF
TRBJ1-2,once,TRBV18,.,TGTGCCAGCTCACTTTATGACATGATCTATGGCTACACCTTC,CASSLYDMIYGYTF
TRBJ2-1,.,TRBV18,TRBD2,TGTGCCAGCTCACCACGGCTAGCGGATATATACAATGAGCAGTTCTTC,CASSPRLADIYNEQFF
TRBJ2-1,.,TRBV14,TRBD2,TGTGCCAGCAGCCGACTAGCGGGATGGGCCTACAATGAGCAGTTCTTC,CASSRLAGWAYNEQFF
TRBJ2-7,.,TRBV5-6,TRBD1,TGTGCCAGCAGCGGAACTTCGGGACAGTTACGATCATACGAGCAGTACTTC,CASSGTSGQLRSYEQYF
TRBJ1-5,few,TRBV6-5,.,TGTGCCAGCAGTCCACAGGGAAATCAGCCCCAGCATTTT,CASSPQGNQPQHF
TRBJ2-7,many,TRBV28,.,TGTGCCAGCAGTTCGCACGTGGCAGGCTCCTACGAGCAGTACTTC,CASSSHVAGSYEQYF
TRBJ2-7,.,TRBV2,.,TGTGCCAGCAGTGAAGTGCGGGAGCAGTACTTC,CASSEVREQYF
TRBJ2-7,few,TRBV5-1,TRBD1,TGCGCCAGCAGCTTGATAGGCAGGGGGAGAATAGCGAGAACCTACGAGCAGTACTTC,CASSLIGRGRIARTYEQYF